This T cell receptor beta chain derives from a study of blood T cell repertoires in COVID-19. Overall study context: Specimens from acute and convalescent COVID-19 originated in the United States, Italy and Spain. T cells, B-cell-depleted T cells, or PBMCs supplied cDNA or gDNA.

V was pared by 5 bases and J by 2 bases, with 25 bases between. This CDR3 is 18 amino acids long. The germline V gene has CDR1 SGHTA and CDR2 FQGTGA. In the authors' methods: Estimated nucleated cell counts came from reference gene primer amplification. Sequenced by immunoSEQ multiplex PCR; TCRdb stores in-frame clones only, minus some. That table supplies the V and J calls and clone size; D and trimming were determined from the DNA. Among about 130,000 clones listed, about 74% were seen once. The sequencing sample was made of peripheral blood. The rearrangement links TRBV7-3 to TRBJ2-7; TRBD2 might be the D (6 bases). The TCR comes from a man in his 60s with acute or convalescent COVID-19. CDR3: CASSPLPPSGDTTYEQYF. CDR3 bases: TGTGCCAGCAGCCCTCTCCCCCCCTCGGGAGATACCACCTACGAGCAGTACTTC.